This T cell receptor beta chain was obtained from a study of blood T cell repertoires in COVID-19. Produced via immunoSEQ multiplex PCR; TCRdb's table is partial and in-frame only. The sample lists some 87,000 clones; 84% were seen once. Losses at the gene ends were 5 bases for V and 9 bases for J; bases not matched to a gene: 13. The length of the CDR3 is 15 residues. The germline CDR1 and CDR2 sequences are SGHAT and FQNNGV. Input material: peripheral blood. The chain carries TRBV11-2 and TRBJ2-1; 7 bases are a match to TRBD1. The TCR was taken from a human donor in a cohort sampled during active COVID-19. The CDR3, as DNA: TGTGCCAGCAGCCCTCCCGGGACAGATTATACTGAGCAGTTCTTC. Protein sequence: CASSPPGTDYTEQFF. The complete variable domain, with remaining parts taken from reference TRBV11-2 and TRBJ2-1, reads EAGVAQSPRYKIIEKRQSVAFWCNPISGHATLYWYQQILGQGPKLLIQFQNNGVVDDSQLPKDRFSAERLKGVDSTLKIQPAKLEDSAVYLCASSPPGTDYTEQFFGPGTRLTVL.